This TCR beta chain was sequenced for a study of response to subunit inactivated influenza vaccine. Study-level findings and limits: There was a suggestion from the authors that each seasonal influenza vaccination recruits few new T cells.

TCRdb recomputed calls from the RT-PCR reads with MiXCR, one row per CDR3 protein. The sample includes about 800,000 distinct CDR3 sequences, around 20% of them seen just once. As to this clonotype: No antigen is known for it.

Sequenced here: PBMCs from blood, sampled about 5 days after vaccination. The sequence came from a man aged 50-60 years who received an inactivated influenza vaccine.

The CDR3 reads CASSMGRIKETQYF. DNA of the CDR3: TGTGCCAGTAGTATGGGCCGGATAAAAGAGACCCAGTACTTC. The chain combines TRBV19 with TRBJ2-5; D is ambiguous. CDR1 is LNHDA and CDR2 is SQIVND in the germline V gene (reference sequence). Between the trimmed V and J ends, which lost 3 bases and 3 bases, there was a span of 11 bases. The CDR3 loop spans 14 amino acids.